Shown below are 13 T cell receptor beta chains from a single sample sequenced in a study of tumour-infiltrating T cells in Burkitt lymphoma. Assay used: immunoSEQ multiplex PCR; TCRdb lists only in-frame clones, some missing. The sample shows 46,000 or so clones, about a third of them seen only once. The sequencing input was tumor tissue. Receptors were obtained from a human donor with Burkitt lymphoma.

The gene calls are TRBV18 and TRBJ1-4; the D is unclear. The V end lost 1 base, the J end lost 8 bases, and 20 bases lay between the germline ends. CDR1 KGHSH and CDR2 LQKENI come from the germline V gene. The CDR3 is 17 amino acids. The CDR3 is CASSPQTGVASGEKLFF. The DNA of the CDR3 is TGTGCCAGCTCACCACAGACCGGGGTTGCGTCGGGCGAAAAACTGTTTTTT.

The V and J genes are TRBV19 and TRBJ1-1; 9 bases line up with TRBD1. The CDR3 extends over 14 amino acids. The germline gives CDR1 LNHDA, CDR2 SQIVND (reference sequence). Trimming at V came to 9 bases and at J to 0 bases, leaving 5 bases not matched to a gene. The CDR3 reads CASRTGAMNTEAFF. The CDR3 nucleotides are TGTGCCAGCCGGACAGGGGCTATGAACACTGAAGCTTTCTTT.

There are a few counts of this clone. V gene TRBV7-9 combines with J gene TRBJ2-1, with D maybe TRBD2 (7 bases). The V end was cut by 4 bases, the J end by 6 bases, with 13 bases between. The CDR3 spans 14 residues. Germline loops: CDR1 SEHNR, CDR2 FQNEAQ (reference sequence). The CDR3: CASSSRGGGNEQFF. The CDR3, as DNA: TGTGCCAGCAGCTCAAGGGGGGGCGGCAATGAGCAGTTCTTC. Full variable domain (rest looked up from reference TRBV7-9 and TRBJ2-1): DTGVSQNPRHKITKRGQNVTFRCDPISEHNRLYWYRQTLGQGPEFLTYFQNEAQLEKSRLLSDRFSAERPKGSFSTLEIQRTEQGDSAMYLCASSSRGGGNEQFFGPGTRLTVL.

Only a few counts were recorded for this clone. The chain uses TRBV27 and TRBJ2-1, with D perhaps TRBD2 (6 bases). Germline CDR1 reads MNHEY; CDR2 reads SMNVEV (reference sequence). CDR3 length: 16 residues. V lost 0 bases and J 7 bases, leaving 16 bases between the germline ends. The CDR3 spells CASSLSIAVPGNEQFF. The CDR3 DNA is TGTGCCAGCAGTTTATCGATAGCGGTCCCCGGGAATGAGCAGTTCTTC.

This chain joins TRBV4-3 and TRBJ2-2, with 7 bases fitting TRBD1. The CDR3 sequence is 17 residues long. Germline loops: CDR1 LGHNA, CDR2 YSLEER. Trimming at V came to 0 bases and at J to 6 bases, leaving 10 bases not matched to a gene. The CDR3 region has the DNA TGCGCCAGCAGCCAAGATCAGCGCCGGCAGGGGGCCGGGGAGCTGTTTTTT. It translates to CASSQDQRRQGAGELFF.

This chain connects TRBV4-1 to TRBJ1-1, with D unresolved. The germline V and J ends were trimmed by 3 bases and 4 bases, with 9 bases remaining between them. The CDR3 totals 13 residues. CDR1 is MGHRA and CDR2 is YSYEKL in the germline V gene. The CDR3 DNA follows: TGCGCCAGCAGCCATAGAGGTGGCACTGAAGCTTTCTTT. It specifies CASSHRGGTEAFF.

The chain carries TRBV7-2 and TRBJ1-3; D unclear. Germline V gene data show CDR1 as SGHTA and CDR2 as FQGNSA. The V end lost 3 bases, the J end lost 0 bases, and 9 bases lay between the germline ends. The CDR3 length is 15 residues. The CDR3 sequence: CASSFEGLSGNTIYF. Written as DNA, the CDR3 is TGTGCCAGCAGCTTTGAGGGCCTCTCTGGAAACACCATATATTTT.

The CDR3 DNA is TGCAGTGCCGCGGGCGGCTACACCTTC. Amino acid sequence: CSAAGGYTF. The V call is TRBV20-1, the J call TRBJ1-2, with D unresolved. Trimming took 6 bases from V and 8 from J, leaving 7 bases between them. Germline-derived CDR1 and CDR2 are DFQATT and SNEGSKA (reference sequence). This CDR3 has 9 residues.

The V gene is TRBV11-3, the J gene TRBJ1-1; unclear D gene. Germline V gives CDR1 SGHNT, CDR2 YENEEA. V lost 0 bases and J lost 1, with 3 bases in between. This CDR3 spans 13 amino acids. The CDR3 here is CASSLDTNTEAFF. The CDR3 DNA reads as TGTGCCAGCAGCTTAGATACGAACACTGAAGCTTTCTTT.

The chain has TRBV7-3 and TRBJ2-5, with a possible D match to TRBD2 (5 bases). Trimming took off 0 bases at V and 5 bases at J, with 7 bases between the two ends. CDR1 and CDR2 (germline): SGHTA, FQGTGA. The length of the CDR3 is 13 residues. The CDR3: CASSLTGGETQYF. The CDR3 DNA follows: TGTGCCAGCAGCTTAACAGGAGGCGAGACCCAGTACTTC.

The gene calls are TRBV4-1 and TRBJ1-2; 7 nucleotides agree with TRBD1. The CDR3 totals 18 residues. Per the germline V gene, CDR1 is MGHRA and CDR2 is YSYEKL. V trimming: 4 bases; J trimming: 4 bases; junction bases outside the gene matches: 18. Here the CDR3 DNA reads TGCGCCAGCAGCCCCACTCCCCCACAGGGGTCCACGCTCTATGGCTACACCTTC. Protein product: CASSPTPPQGSTLYGYTF.

The chain combines TRBV10-3 with TRBJ1-4, with 8 nucleotides matching TRBD1. CDR3 length: 15 residues. Germline V gene sequence: CDR1 ENHRY, CDR2 SYGVKD. V trimming: 4 bases; J trimming: 5 bases; junction bases outside the gene matches: 6. The CDR3 nucleotides read TGTGCCATCAGTGCAGCCGACAGGGGCAATGAAAAACTGTTTTTT. This encodes CAISAADRGNEKLFF.

This clone was counted a few times. The chain recombines TRBV29-1 with TRBJ1-1; 7 nucleotides line up with TRBD1. The CDR3 runs to 15 residues. CDR1 and CDR2 (germline): SQVTM, ANQGSEA. V was pared by 5 bases and J by 5 bases, with 14 bases of the junction left unmatched. The CDR3: CSVPPRQGEATEAFF. Here the CDR3 DNA reads TGCAGCGTTCCCCCAAGACAGGGTGAGGCGACTGAAGCTTTCTTT.